This T cell receptor (beta chain) was documented in a study of cytomegalovirus exposure and HLA in healthy donors (dated 2017 in TCRdb). Background for the entire study: An earlier analysis of 587 of the donors reported 276 Gb of sequence data and roughly 120 million unique TCR beta sequences obtained from approximately 180 million T cells. Of the roughly 400 genotyped donors, about 84% fell in the genetic ancestry cluster associated with self-reported Caucasian donors. Besides the first cohort of more than 650 subjects, a separate validation cohort made up of over a hundred different subjects was used. Among 350 to 400 genotyped donors of the cohort, an average of about 240,000 unique TCR beta nucleotide sequences were sequenced per donor, around a sixth of them non-productive. All discovery cohort repertoires had been generated on a single sequencing platform. The study aimed to test whether signatures of past pathogen exposure could be identified by cataloging public T cell receptors. An early release covering 500 to 750 HLA-typed donors comprised about 300 gigabases of sequencing data and around 80 million unique TCR sequences. Typing coverage differed by locus: A, B, C, DRB1 and DQB1 were typed in about 620-630 donors, DQA1 in 500 to 550, DPA1 in around 610, and DPB1 in 450 to 480. Several DR-DQ haplotypes were handled as single units for association and clustering because linkage in the cohort was strong. In the later analysis, no new phenotypic data were used to find candidate immune exposures; instead, reliance was placed on TCR beta sequences and their occurrence across donors. Using immunosequencing, the study profiled T cell repertoires from 550 to 750 subjects and related those repertoires to cytomegalovirus serostatus. A later genetic analysis took genome-wide SNP genotypes for about 55% of the roughly 700 donors and used that subset as a discovery cohort. To predict cytomegalovirus infection status, the study combined high-throughput TCR immunosequencing, statistical association of individual TCRs with disease status, and machine learning. An earlier analysis of roughly 600 of the donors used high-throughput TCR beta sequencing to judge whether each TCR beta V gene segment behaved as functional or pseudogenic. HLA typing covered class I and class II loci at four-digit resolution. Donor age, sex, ethnicity and CMV serostatus were compiled alongside the repertoire data. To study patterns of TCR occurrence, a later analysis re-analyzed previously published TCR beta repertoires from 500 to 850 donors and added high-resolution HLA genotyping.

Comments on this clone: Its antigen is still unknown. It has no much larger one-base neighbor in the sample; base qualities were not kept.

Overall results and qualifications from the work: Specific HLA alleles were associated with roughly 16,000 TCR beta sequences at a false discovery rate of 0.05 in a later analysis. A cluster of highly shared sequence variants was judged likely to be a technical artifact of the sequencing pipeline. Compared with equally common non-associated chains, HLA-associated TCR beta chains in a later analysis were more clonally expanded and had lower generation probabilities. Some IMGT-functional V segments, including TRBV6-2 and TRBV6-3, could not be distinguished by the 87-base-pair reads and were therefore excluded. Strong co-occurrence of HLA alleles, especially DR and DQ, made assigning TCR associations to individual alleles difficult. The classifier was reported to diagnose cytomegalovirus status with high specificity and sensitivity in both the original and validation cohorts. Immune exposure information for the cohort was limited to CMV serostatus. A later genetic analysis reported fewer N-insertions in productive TCRs among donors in an Asian-associated ancestry cluster than the roughly 640-donor mean. In vitro tests confirmed that three of the cytomegalovirus-associated TCR beta chains recognize cytomegalovirus antigens. According to a later analysis, most CMV-associated TCR beta chains appeared to be HLA-restricted, and the HLA associations seemed to be driven largely by CMV exposure. HLA typing was unavailable for some donors at each locus, so association tests used only the typed subset. In this cohort, only TCR beta chains were sequenced, and detectable features were limited by the absence of alpha or paired-chain data. While some public TCRs were present in many individuals, most TCR sequences turned up only very rarely across donors. It was suggested by the authors that the approach could potentially be generalized to other disease states and immunological phenotypes. An earlier analysis of 587 of the donors showed that most TCR beta V segments appeared in productive rearrangements either about 87% or about 30% of the time, which broadly matched IMGT annotations. Over 15 rarely observed V segments, including chromosome 9 orphons, were excluded from the earlier analysis of approximately 600 of the donors because counts were too low. Correlated functional status among segregating V segments might be attributable to linkage disequilibrium, but an unknown experimental factor could not be ruled out. A further reported finding was that TCR beta sequences accurately predicted the HLA-A and HLA-B alleles for most subjects in the first cohort. An association between a missense DCLRE1C variant and V-gene and J-gene trimming of TCR beta chains was found in a later genetic analysis and replicated in an independent cohort. A later analysis reported that several top co-occurrence clusters appeared linked to parvovirus B19, influenza, CMV and Epstein-Barr virus. The presence/absence analyses assumed that sequencing depth was roughly uniform across donors, and that assumption may not be true. A total of around 150 TCR beta chains were listed by the study as associated with cytomegalovirus. According to a later analysis, TCR association rates differed among HLA loci, with DRB1 alleles showing the most associated TCRs and HLA-C alleles showing the fewest.

The library was built by means of the immunoSEQ multiplex PCR assay. For the multiplex PCR, a mixture combining 60 forward primers for TCR Vbeta segments and 13 reverse primers for TCR Jbeta segments was used. Amplification of the CDR3 region of rearranged TCR beta genes was performed with a multiplex PCR assay on genomic DNA. The amplified TCR beta libraries were sequenced on the Illumina HiSeq System as 87-base-pair reads. As for the original processing: A later analysis tallied around 80 million unique TCR beta chains across the 700 or so repertoires, and approximately 12 million of those chains were shared by two or more donors. Raw reads were error-corrected and collapsed into unique sequences with a nearest-neighbor algorithm that merged closely related sequences to remove PCR and sequencing errors. Alignment of CDR3 sequences to IMGT reference sequences was used to assign V, D and J gene segments. For a sequence to be retained, a match of at least six nucleotides to both a V gene segment and a J gene segment was required. Rearrangements were called productive when the CDR3 lacked stop codons and stayed in frame with V and J; all others were non-productive. Following IMGT convention, CDR3 was defined as the stretch from the second conserved V-encoded cysteine to the conserved J-encoded phenylalanine. Sequences without an unambiguous match to a single V gene segment were excluded from the earlier analysis of 587 of the donors. An earlier analysis of 500 to 700 of the donors classified V segments as functional when productive rearrangements were above 56.7% and as segregating when the standard deviation between donors was above 5%. A statistical classification framework was developed to diagnose cytomegalovirus status using the catalog of TCR beta chain sequences. In a later analysis, V and J genes were assigned by comparing TCR nucleotide sequences against IMGT/GENE-DB human TR gene sequences. A later analysis assigned CDR3 sequences and most-parsimonious VDJ recombination scenarios with the TCRdist pipeline. In a later analysis, every TCR beta chain was defined by the combination of its CDR3 amino acid sequence and its V-gene family, and reads without a unique V-gene family were dropped. As a way to deal with suspected cross-contamination and a sequencing artifact, a later analysis dropped hundreds of nucleotide sequences that were highly shared and had low generation probability. In a later analysis, a clonal expansion index was calculated for each public chain from normalized within-repertoire ranks of inferred template counts. Generation probabilities in a later analysis came from a VDJ recombination model fitted to out-of-frame rearrangements, and those results were checked against IGoR. In a later analysis, TCR-TCR, TCR-HLA and TCR-CMV co-occurrence was scored with hypergeometric tests, and a repertoire-size bias correction was applied to TCR pairs. A later analysis estimated false discovery rates by permuting HLA or CMV assignments 20 times. In a later analysis, co-occurring TCRs were grouped with DBSCAN, and TCRdist sequence similarity was added when clustering was performed within HLA-allele-positive subsets. Repertoires with fewer than 30,000 or more than 120,000 public chains, plus five repertoires with anomalous nucleotide sharing, were excluded from co-occurrence clustering. TCRdb mirrors the immuneACCESS table, restricted to in-frame sequences. Some clones are absent from its copies; in checked studies, under half trace to an unresolved V gene, and the reason for the others is unknown. That table is the source of V, J and clone size, and D and trimming were worked out from the DNA. Across this sample there are about 170,000 clones, with around 85% seen only once. In total, the top ten clones hold approximately 2.2% of the sample.

In total, approximately 610 healthy bone marrow donors made up the cohort. All cohort members were sampled while nominally healthy, although unrecorded immune exposures were likely present. The donor tested CMV seronegative, placing the donor among the roughly 400 seronegative members of the cohort. Every donor gave a peripheral blood sample, and the peripheral blood mononuclear cells from that sample were used for TCR beta sequencing. Genomic DNA extraction from the blood cell samples was performed with the Qiagen DNeasy Blood Extraction Kit. The germline ends are 20 bases apart after V is trimmed by 3 bases and J by 5 bases. The cysteine opens and the phenylalanine closes a CDR3 of 16 amino acids. The retained sequence is limited to the CDR3, 48 bases, with the frame set at the first base. CDR1 and CDR2, looked up from the germline V gene, are SGHRS and YFSETQ.

The clonotype was recovered from a male donor in good health and CMV-seronegative. Sequencing was carried out using PBMCs. In this chain, TRBV5-1 is recombined with TRBJ2-5; matching of 5 bases hints at TRBD2 as the D gene. The CDR3 loop reads CASSSGQESRGETQYF. The DNA sequence reads TGCGCCAGCAGCTCCGGCCAGGAATCGAGAGGGGAGACCCAGTACTTC.